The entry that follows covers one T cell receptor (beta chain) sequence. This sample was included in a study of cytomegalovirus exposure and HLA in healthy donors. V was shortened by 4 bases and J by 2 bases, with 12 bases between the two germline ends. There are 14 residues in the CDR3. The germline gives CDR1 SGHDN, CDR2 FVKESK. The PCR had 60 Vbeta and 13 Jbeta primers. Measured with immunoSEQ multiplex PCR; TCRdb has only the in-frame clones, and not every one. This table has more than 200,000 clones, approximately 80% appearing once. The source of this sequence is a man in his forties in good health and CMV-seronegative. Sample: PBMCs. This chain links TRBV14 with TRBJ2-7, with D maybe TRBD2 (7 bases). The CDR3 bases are TGTGCCAGCAGCCCAGGGCGGGGGCCCTACGAGCAGTACTTC. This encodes CASSPGRGPYEQYF.